A selection of T cell receptor beta chains follows, all from one sample in a study of blood T cells in healthy people across ages. TCRdb passed the 5' RACE reads through MiXCR, listing each CDR3 protein once. This table holds over 1,500,000 distinct CDR3 sequences, roughly 49% found once. Material: blood. Receptor source: a woman in her forties in good health. Both conserved end residues are part of each CDR3. The D gene is left open where the match is weak. A row's size may be missing; if present it is once, few, many or a size class.

d_gene: TRBD2
abundance: NA
v_gene: TRBV4-3
j_gene: TRBJ2-3
CDR3aa: CASSQFSSGGSTDTQYF
CDR3nt: TGCGCCAGCAGCCAGTTCAGTAGCGGGGGATCCACAGATACGCAGTATTTT

d_gene: NA
abundance: NA
v_gene: TRBV11-2
j_gene: TRBJ2-3
CDR3aa: CASSLDPPSPDTQYF
CDR3nt: TGTGCCAGCAGCTTAGATCCCCCTAGTCCAGATACGCAGTATTTT

d_gene: NA
abundance: few
v_gene: TRBV6-1
j_gene: TRBJ2-5
CDR3aa: CASSETGIEPSSEQYF
CDR3nt: TGTGCCAGCAGTGAAACAGGGATCGAGCCGAGTTCAGAGCAGTACTTC

d_gene: NA
abundance: few
v_gene: TRBV9
j_gene: TRBJ1-2
CDR3aa: CASSRQMGPANYGYTF
CDR3nt: TGTGCCAGCAGCCGGCAGATGGGACCGGCTAACTATGGCTACACCTTC

d_gene: NA
abundance: NA
v_gene: TRBV7-2
j_gene: TRBJ2-7
CDR3aa: CASSQDQWNSYEQYF
CDR3nt: TGTGCCAGCAGCCAGGACCAATGGAACTCCTACGAGCAGTACTTC

d_gene: NA
abundance: NA
v_gene: TRBV4-2
j_gene: TRBJ2-1
CDR3aa: CASSQEAGPINEQFF
CDR3nt: TGTGCCAGCAGCCAAGAGGCAGGGCCAATTAATGAGCAGTTCTTC

d_gene: NA
abundance: few
v_gene: TRBV4-3
j_gene: TRBJ2-1
CDR3aa: CASSQDPMDSEGHNEQFF
CDR3nt: TGCGCCAGCAGCCAAGATCCCATGGACAGCGAGGGCCACAATGAGCAGTTCTTC

d_gene: NA
abundance: NA
v_gene: TRBV7-9
j_gene: TRBJ2-7
CDR3aa: CASSLGVFEQYF
CDR3nt: TGTGCCAGCAGCTTAGGAGTGTTCGAGCAGTACTTC

d_gene: TRBD1
abundance: NA
v_gene: TRBV4-1
j_gene: TRBJ2-6
CDR3aa: CASSQDFRQGNGANVLTF
CDR3nt: TGCGCCAGCAGCCAAGACTTTAGACAGGGGAACGGGGCCAACGTCCTGACTTTC

d_gene: NA
abundance: few
v_gene: TRBV7-9
j_gene: TRBJ2-6
CDR3aa: CAGESGANVLTF
CDR3nt: TGTGCTGGAGAGTCTGGGGCCAACGTCCTGACTTTC

d_gene: TRBD2
abundance: NA
v_gene: TRBV7-6
j_gene: TRBJ2-7
CDR3aa: CASSPTGTSGGSYEQYF
CDR3nt: TGTGCCAGCAGCCCCACCGGGACTAGCGGGGGATCCTACGAGCAGTACTTC

d_gene: TRBD1
abundance: NA
v_gene: TRBV4-1
j_gene: TRBJ2-7
CDR3aa: CASSQRQGVTYEQYF
CDR3nt: TGCGCCAGCAGCCAACGGCAGGGGGTTACCTACGAGCAGTACTTC

d_gene: NA
abundance: once
v_gene: TRBV4-3
j_gene: TRBJ2-1
CDR3aa: CASSQTPPTGGYNEQFF
CDR3nt: TGCGCCAGCAGCCAAACACCTCCTACTGGCGGCTACAATGAGCAGTTCTTC

d_gene: TRBD2
abundance: NA
v_gene: TRBV6-1
j_gene: TRBJ2-3
CDR3aa: CASSLGLAGGPVSTDTQYF
CDR3nt: TGTGCCAGCAGCCTTGGACTAGCGGGGGGGCCTGTATCCACAGATACGCAGTATTTT

d_gene: NA
abundance: NA
v_gene: TRBV7-9
j_gene: TRBJ2-5
CDR3aa: CASSLAIRAKTQYF
CDR3nt: TGTGCCAGCAGCTTAGCGATCAGGGCAAAGACCCAGTACTTC

d_gene: NA
abundance: NA
v_gene: TRBV4-1
j_gene: TRBJ2-3
CDR3aa: CASSVRTIYDWGTDTQYF
CDR3nt: TGCGCCAGCAGCGTCAGGACGATCTATGACTGGGGCACAGATACGCAGTATTTT

d_gene: NA
abundance: NA
v_gene: TRBV27
j_gene: TRBJ2-1
CDR3aa: CASSFGSGAYNEQFF
CDR3nt: TGTGCCAGCAGTTTTGGTAGCGGCGCATACAATGAGCAGTTCTTC

d_gene: NA
abundance: few
v_gene: TRBV20-1
j_gene: TRBJ2-5
CDR3aa: CSAEDRYQETQYF
CDR3nt: TGCAGTGCTGAAGACAGGTACCAAGAGACCCAGTACTTC

d_gene: TRBD2
abundance: NA
v_gene: TRBV12-3/TRBV12-4
j_gene: TRBJ2-3
CDR3aa: CASNPSGGALDTQYF
CDR3nt: TGTGCCAGCAACCCTAGCGGGGGGGCTTTAGATACGCAGTATTTT

d_gene: NA
abundance: NA
v_gene: TRBV3-1
j_gene: TRBJ2-3
CDR3aa: CASSQDKGGETDTQYF
CDR3nt: TGTGCCAGCAGCCAAGATAAGGGGGGGGAAACAGATACGCAGTATTTT

d_gene: TRBD1
abundance: few
v_gene: TRBV12-3/TRBV12-4
j_gene: TRBJ1-2
CDR3aa: CASSIGTGQGYTF
CDR3nt: TGTGCCAGCAGCATTGGGACAGGGCAAGGCTACACCTTC

d_gene: TRBD2
abundance: few
v_gene: TRBV12-3/TRBV12-4
j_gene: TRBJ2-3
CDR3aa: CASSSWASGGTDTQYF
CDR3nt: TGTGCCAGCAGTTCGTGGGCTAGCGGGGGAACAGATACGCAGTATTTT

d_gene: NA
abundance: many
v_gene: TRBV12-3/TRBV12-4
j_gene: TRBJ2-5
CDR3aa: CASSLTGQKGETQYF
CDR3nt: TGTGCCAGCAGTTTGACGGGGCAGAAGGGCGAGACCCAGTACTTC

d_gene: NA
abundance: few
v_gene: TRBV7-2
j_gene: TRBJ2-7
CDR3aa: CASSGWGGDYEQYF
CDR3nt: TGTGCCAGCAGCGGATGGGGGGGCGACTACGAGCAGTACTTC

d_gene: NA
abundance: NA
v_gene: TRBV9
j_gene: TRBJ2-5
CDR3aa: CASSVRGADQETQYF
CDR3nt: TGTGCCAGCAGCGTTCGGGGGGCGGACCAAGAGACCCAGTACTTC

d_gene: TRBD1
abundance: NA
v_gene: TRBV11-2
j_gene: TRBJ2-5
CDR3aa: CDSSPYLGTGKETQYF
CDR3nt: TGTGACAGCAGCCCTTACCTCGGGACAGGGAAGGAGACCCAGTACTTC

d_gene: NA
abundance: NA
v_gene: TRBV29-1
j_gene: TRBJ2-2
CDR3aa: CSVPGTNTGELFF
CDR3nt: TGCAGCGTTCCCGGAACGAACACCGGGGAGCTGTTTTTT

d_gene: NA
abundance: NA
v_gene: TRBV20-1
j_gene: TRBJ1-2
CDR3aa: CSATKSREGYGYTF
CDR3nt: TGCAGTGCTACCAAAAGCAGAGAAGGATATGGCTACACCTTC

d_gene: NA
abundance: NA
v_gene: TRBV4-1
j_gene: TRBJ2-3
CDR3aa: CASSQVVETSTDTQYF
CDR3nt: TGCGCCAGCAGCCAAGTCGTGGAAACTAGCACAGATACGCAGTATTTT

d_gene: NA
abundance: NA
v_gene: TRBV11-1
j_gene: TRBJ2-1
CDR3aa: CASSFYPGDEQFF
CDR3nt: TGTGCCAGCAGCTTTTACCCCGGGGATGAGCAGTTCTTC

d_gene: NA
abundance: NA
v_gene: TRBV7-2
j_gene: TRBJ2-1
CDR3aa: CAGSPSSSYNEQFF
CDR3nt: TGTGCCGGCAGCCCCTCAAGCTCCTACAATGAGCAGTTCTTC

d_gene: NA
abundance: few
v_gene: TRBV14
j_gene: TRBJ2-5
CDR3aa: CASSQEISSGGTQYF
CDR3nt: TGTGCCAGCAGCCAAGAGATATCCTCCGGCGGGACCCAGTACTTC

d_gene: TRBD1
abundance: NA
v_gene: TRBV6-2/TRBV6-3
j_gene: TRBJ2-3
CDR3aa: CASMSYRGSADTQYF
CDR3nt: TGTGCCAGCATGTCTTACAGGGGTTCTGCAGATACGCAGTATTTT

d_gene: NA
abundance: NA
v_gene: TRBV6-5
j_gene: TRBJ2-5
CDR3aa: CASGSRGGTQYF
CDR3nt: TGCGCTTCGGGGAGCAGGGGTGGGACCCAGTACTTC

d_gene: TRBD2
abundance: once
v_gene: TRBV5-6
j_gene: TRBJ2-5
CDR3aa: CASSFPGLAGGPKTQYF
CDR3nt: TGTGCCAGCAGCTTCCCGGGACTAGCGGGGGGGCCCAAGACCCAGTACTTC

d_gene: TRBD1
abundance: few
v_gene: TRBV5-1
j_gene: TRBJ1-6
CDR3aa: CASSSSGTGSSPLHF
CDR3nt: TGTGCCAGCAGCTCTTCCGGGACAGGGTCTTCACCCCTCCACTTT

d_gene: NA
abundance: NA
v_gene: TRBV7-2
j_gene: TRBJ2-5
CDR3aa: CASSLVVALETQYF
CDR3nt: TGTGCCAGCAGCTTAGTAGTAGCGTTGGAGACCCAGTACTTC

d_gene: NA
abundance: NA
v_gene: TRBV20-1
j_gene: TRBJ1-4
CDR3aa: CSARDRGDRNEKLFF
CDR3nt: TGCAGTGCTAGAGATCGTGGAGACAGGAATGAAAAACTGTTTTTT

d_gene: NA
abundance: NA
v_gene: TRBV20-1
j_gene: TRBJ2-3
CDR3aa: CSASPQLGDTQYF
CDR3nt: TGCAGTGCTAGCCCCCAACTGGGAGATACGCAGTATTTT

d_gene: NA
abundance: NA
v_gene: TRBV5-5
j_gene: TRBJ2-7
CDR3aa: CASSFLGGQATYEQYF
CDR3nt: TGTGCCAGCAGCTTTCTGGGCGGGCAGGCAACCTACGAGCAGTACTTC

d_gene: NA
abundance: NA
v_gene: TRBV6-5
j_gene: TRBJ2-5
CDR3aa: CASSYSRQTRETQYF
CDR3nt: TGTGCCAGCAGTTACTCGAGACAGACCCGAGAGACCCAGTACTTC

d_gene: NA
abundance: NA
v_gene: TRBV5-5
j_gene: TRBJ2-7
CDR3aa: CASTLPGTSHEQYF
CDR3nt: TGTGCCAGCACCCTTCCGGGGACATCCCACGAGCAGTACTTC

d_gene: TRBD2
abundance: NA
v_gene: TRBV15
j_gene: TRBJ2-7
CDR3aa: CATSGDAGGPYEQYF
CDR3nt: TGTGCCACCAGCGGAGATGCGGGGGGTCCCTACGAGCAGTACTTC

d_gene: NA
abundance: NA
v_gene: TRBV4-3
j_gene: TRBJ2-1
CDR3aa: CASSQRLRDNEQFF
CDR3nt: TGCGCCAGCAGCCAGCGACTCCGAGACAATGAGCAGTTCTTC

d_gene: NA
abundance: NA
v_gene: TRBV14
j_gene: TRBJ1-6
CDR3aa: CASSHRTLNSPLHF
CDR3nt: TGTGCCAGCAGCCATCGGACCCTTAATTCACCCCTCCACTTT

d_gene: NA
abundance: few
v_gene: TRBV7-9
j_gene: TRBJ2-4
CDR3aa: CASSLFLGDKIAKNIQYF
CDR3nt: TGTGCCAGCAGCTTATTTTTAGGCGACAAAATAGCCAAAAACATTCAGTACTTC

d_gene: NA
abundance: few
v_gene: TRBV13
j_gene: TRBJ1-2
CDR3aa: CASSRTGTYYGYTF
CDR3nt: TGTGCCAGCAGCCGCACCGGGACCTACTATGGCTACACCTTC

d_gene: TRBD2
abundance: once
v_gene: TRBV7-2
j_gene: TRBJ2-6
CDR3aa: CASSLEWSSGGYSGANVLTF
CDR3nt: TGTGCCAGCAGCTTAGAATGGTCTAGCGGGGGGTACTCTGGGGCCAACGTCCTGACTTTC

d_gene: NA
abundance: NA
v_gene: TRBV3-1
j_gene: TRBJ2-3
CDR3aa: CASSQELADTQYF
CDR3nt: TGTGCCAGCAGCCAAGAGTTGGCAGATACGCAGTATTTT